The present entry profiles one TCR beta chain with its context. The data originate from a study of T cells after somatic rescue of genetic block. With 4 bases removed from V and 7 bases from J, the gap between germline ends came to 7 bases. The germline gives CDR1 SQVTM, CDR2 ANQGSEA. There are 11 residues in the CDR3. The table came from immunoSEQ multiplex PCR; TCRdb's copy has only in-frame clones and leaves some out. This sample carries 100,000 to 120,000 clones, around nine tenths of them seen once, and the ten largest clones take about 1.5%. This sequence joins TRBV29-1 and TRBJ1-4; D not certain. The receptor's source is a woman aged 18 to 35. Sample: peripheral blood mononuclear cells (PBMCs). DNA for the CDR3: TGCAGCGTTGTTCGTGGTGAAAAACTGTTTTTT. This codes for CSVVRGEKLFF.